Shown below are 24 T cell receptor gamma chains from a single sample sequenced in a study of Vγ9Vδ2 T cells in congenital toxoplasmosis. cDNA was made by template-switch reverse transcription with TRGC- and TRDC-specific primers in one tube. Both the TRGC1 and TRGC2 constant genes were targeted by the TRGC primer. TCRdb reprocessed the reads through CATT. The specimen has approximately 150 gamma-chain clones, none found just once. Sequenced sample: gamma-delta T cells from blood. The receptors derive from a child under 10 years old born to a mother with Toxoplasma gondii infection during pregnancy, either congenitally infected or uninfected (not recorded which).

On this clone itself: TCRdb's protein, taken from a much larger clone, differs from this DNA's translation at residue 6, likely owing to a read error; the protein displayed comes from the DNA. The gene calls are TRGV2 and TRGJP2. In the absence of a J gene in TCRdb, the DNA was matched to germline to assign it here. J gave up 5 bases and V 3 bases, and 12 bases lay outside the gene matches. The CDR3 sequence is 16 residues long. CDR1 and CDR2 (germline): EGSNGY, YDSYNSKV. CDR3 amino acids: CATWDRRCGSDWIKTF. The CDR3 DNA reads as TGTGCCACCTGGGACAGGCGGTGCGGAAGTGATTGGATCAAGACGTTT.

This clone is termed large. Since a far larger clone is one base different, this is likely a read error. The V and J genes are TRGV9 and TRGJP. Germline loops: CDR1 GITISATS, CDR2 ISYDGTV (reference sequence). This CDR3 spans 16 amino acids. V gave up 0 bases and J gave up 6 bases; unmatched junction bases: 2. CDR3 amino acids: CALWEVPELGKKIKVF. The CDR3 DNA follows: TGTGCCTTGTGGGAGGTGCCAGAGTTGGGCAAAAAAATCAAGGTATTT.

This clone was observed a few times. One base separates it from a far larger clone, so it is likely a read error. Here the V gene is TRGV1, but the J gene went uncalled. TRGV1 is flagged as an ORF with uncertain function. This CDR3 has 16 amino acids. The CDR3 region has the DNA TGTGCCACCTGGGACAGGCCCGGGCTACTTTATTATAAGAAACTCTTC. It is translated as CATWDRPGLLYYKKLF.

This clone showed up just a few times. The TCRdb record carries a much larger clone's protein, which differs from this DNA's translation at residue 6; a read error is the likely cause, and the protein listed here is the DNA translation. The V gene is TRGV2, the J gene TRGJ1 or TRGJ2. The J gene, not given by TCRdb, was assigned here from a germline match of the nucleotide sequence. The junction had 11 bases not matched to a gene; V was cut back by 0 bases and J by 3 bases. This CDR3 contains 16 residues. Germline loops: CDR1 EGSNGY, CDR2 YDSYNSKV. The CDR3 DNA sequence: TGTGCCACCTGGGACGGGCCCGGGCTACTTTATTATAAGAAACTCTTT. It codes for CATWDGPGLLYYKKLF.

With respect to this clone: The protein given by TCRdb reflects a much larger clone and differs at residue 3 from this DNA's translation, likely from a read error; the protein shown is the DNA's translation. The chain carries TRGV4 and TRGJ1 or TRGJ2. CDR1 and CDR2 (germline): EGSTGY, YDSYTSSV. This CDR3 has 13 amino acids. The CDR3 bases are TGTGCCGCCTGGTGCTGTTATTATTATAAGAAACTCTTT. It encodes CAAWCCYYYKKLF.

By sample fraction, this clone is hyperexpanded. This sequence joins TRGV3 and TRGJ1 or TRGJ2. Germline values: CDR1 VTNTFY, CDR2 YDVSTARD (reference sequence). J lost 3 bases, V lost 0 bases, and 5 bases had no gene match. This CDR3 is built from 14 residues. In nucleotides, the CDR3 is TGTGCCACCTGGGACAGGCCCCCTTATTATAAGAAACTCTTT. It specifies CATWDRPPYYKKLF.

On this clone itself: Since a far larger clone is one base different, this is likely a read error. Other DNA sequences within the sample encode an identical CDR3. The chain has TRGV4 and TRGJ1 or TRGJ2. CDR1 and CDR2 from the germline V gene are EGSTGY and YDSYTSSV. The CDR3 extends over 14 amino acids. Written as DNA, the CDR3 is TGTGCAACCTGGGATGGGCCGGATTATTATAAGAAACTCTTT. Residues: CATWDGPDYYKKLF.

This clone was seen more than once but under ten times. The protein given by TCRdb reflects a much larger clone and differs at residue 3 from this DNA's translation, likely from a read error; the protein shown is the DNA's translation. This chain connects TRGV2 to TRGJ1 or TRGJ2. There are 14 residues in the CDR3. Germline CDR1 and CDR2: EGSNGY and YDSYNSKV. In DNA form, the CDR3 reads TGTGCCATCTGGGACGGGCCGTCTTATTATAAGAAACTCTTT. Protein sequence: CAIWDGPSYYKKLF.

This clone was detected a few times. TCRdb records a much larger clone's protein for this DNA, with a difference at residue 9 that likely arises from a read error; the protein given is the translation of the DNA. The genes are TRGV9 and TRGJP. The J gene was not available in TCRdb and was assigned here by matching the DNA to germline segments. Germline assignment: CDR1 GITISATS and CDR2 ISYDGTV (reference sequence). This CDR3 has 15 residues. The chain's CDR3 is CALWASELDKKIKVF. The DNA of the CDR3 is TGTGCCTTGTGGGCCTCAGAGTTGGACAAAAAAATCAAGGTATTT.

A remark on this clone: Only one base separates this from a far larger clonotype, so it likely reflects a read error. The chain combines TRGV8 with TRGJ1 or TRGJ2. Assignment of the J gene here rests on matching the DNA to germline, because TCRdb gives none. The CDR3 consists of 13 residues. After removal of 2 bases from V and 2 bases from J, the junction contained 3 bases not matched to a gene. Germline V gene data show CDR1 as VENAVY and CDR2 as YDSYNSRV. Here the CDR3 DNA reads TGTGCCACCTGGGATACACATTATTATAAGAAACTCTTT. This sequence encodes CATWDTHYYKKLF.

As for this clone: The TCRdb protein comes from a much larger clone and disagrees with this DNA's translation at residue 4, likely due to a read error; the protein given here is derived from the DNA. This rearrangement joins TRGV4 to TRGJ1 or TRGJ2. The CDR3 consists of 14 residues. Germline lookup yields CDR1 EGSTGY and CDR2 YDSYTSSV. The DNA of the CDR3 is TGTGCCACCAGGGATGGGCCGGATTATTATAAGAAACTCTTT. Protein: CATRDGPDYYKKLF.

In the case of this clone: One base separates it from a far larger clone, so it is likely a read error. This specimen includes other DNA sequences encoding the same CDR3. The gene calls are TRGV4 and TRGJ1 or TRGJ2. The CDR3 is 14 amino acids. Germline lookup yields CDR1 EGSTGY and CDR2 YDSYTSSV. DNA of the CDR3: TGTGCCACTTGGGATGGGCCGGATTATTATAAGAAACTCTTT. It is translated as CATWDGPDYYKKLF.

This clone appeared a few times. The TCRdb record carries a much larger clone's protein, which differs from this DNA's translation at residue 5; a read error is the likely cause, and the protein listed here is the DNA translation. V usage is TRGV3 and J usage is TRGJ1 or TRGJ2. Assignment of the J gene here rests on matching the DNA to germline, because TCRdb gives none. Germline-derived CDR1 and CDR2 are VTNTFY and YDVSTARD (reference sequence). CDR3 size: 16 residues. The CDR3 sequence: CATWNRPGLLYYKKLF. The CDR3 DNA follows: TGTGCCACCTGGAACAGGCCCGGGCTACTTTATTATAAGAAACTCTTT.

By sample fraction, this clone is large (0.1 to 1%). A clone one base away is much larger, so this may be a read error. Other DNA sequences of this sample code for an identical CDR3. This chain links TRGV9 with TRGJP. The CDR3 has 16 amino acids. J was trimmed by 7 bases and V by 0 bases; bases with no gene match: 3. CDR1 and CDR2 from the germline V gene are GITISATS and ISYDGTV (reference sequence). The CDR3 reads CALWEVQELGKKIKVF. CDR3 DNA: TGTGCCTTGTGGGAGGTGCAGGAGTTGGGCAAAAAAATCAAGGTATTT.

Points on this clone: A read error is the likely source, as a far larger clone sits one nucleotide away. Other DNA sequences in this sample translate to the same CDR3. The chain employs TRGV4 and TRGJ1 or TRGJ2. In germline, CDR1 is EGSTGY, CDR2 YDSYTSSV. The CDR3 is 14 residues long. V was pared by 1 base and J by 2 bases, with 5 bases of the junction left unmatched. CDR3 bases: TGTGCCACCTGGGATGGACCGGATTATTATAAGAAACTCTTT. Protein: CATWDGPDYYKKLF.

This clone has a handful of counts. For this DNA, TCRdb reports the protein of a much larger clone, which diverges at residue 2, most likely from a read error; the protein presented here is translated directly from the DNA. This sequence joins TRGV10 and TRGJP1. TRGV10 has ORF status, its function being uncertain. This CDR3 comprises 12 residues. The CDR3 spells CTADTTGWFKIF. The CDR3, as DNA: TGTACTGCGGATACCACTGGTTGGTTCAAGATATTT.

Details on this clone: A read error likely explains why the TCRdb protein, taken from a much larger clone, differs from this DNA's translation at residue 6; the protein shown is translated from the DNA. The chain employs TRGV2 and TRGJ1 or TRGJ2. V lost 2 bases to trimming and J lost 3 bases; unmatched junction nucleotides: 7. The germline gives CDR1 EGSNGY, CDR2 YDSYNSKV. CDR3 length: 14 amino acids. The CDR3 nucleotides are TGTGCCACCTGGGACGTGCCGTCTTATTATAAGAAACTCTTT. Protein: CATWDVPSYYKKLF.

Details on this clone: For this DNA, TCRdb reports the protein of a much larger clone, which diverges at residue 7, most likely from a read error; the protein presented here is translated directly from the DNA. The J gene is TRGJ1 or TRGJ2, the V gene TRGV3. The J gene, missing from TCRdb, was assigned here through DNA to germline matching. Looked up from germline, CDR1 is VTNTFY and CDR2 is YDVSTARD (reference sequence). The junction had 5 bases not matched to a gene; V was cut back by 0 bases and J by 3 bases. CDR3 length: 14 residues. CDR3 DNA: TGTGCCACCTGGGACAGGTCCCCTTATTATAAGAAACTCTTT. Residues: CATWDRSPYYKKLF.

This clone is hyperexpanded. The chain recombines TRGV9 with TRGJP. CDR1 GITISATS and CDR2 ISYDGTV come from the germline V gene (reference sequence). The CDR3 is 17 amino acids. V was clipped by 3 bases and J by 4 bases; unmatched bases: 6. This chain's CDR3 is CALWELQQELGKKIKVF. DNA of the CDR3: TGTGCCTTGTGGGAGTTACAACAAGAGTTGGGCAAAAAAATCAAGGTATTT.

To note about this clone: TCRdb attributes to this sequence the protein of a much larger clone, which differs from the DNA translation at residue 3; a read error is likely, and the protein displayed is translated from the DNA. J is TRGJP and V is TRGV9. In the absence of a J gene in TCRdb, the DNA was matched to germline to assign it here. This CDR3 is built from 15 residues. CDR1 is GITISATS and CDR2 is ISYDGTV in the germline V gene (reference sequence). The CDR3 DNA sequence: TGTGCCATGTGGGAGCAAGAGTTGGGCAAAAAAATCAAGGTATTT. It specifies CAMWEQELGKKIKVF.

This clone was counted a few times. The protein TCRdb lists belongs to a much larger clone and differs from this DNA's translation at residue 2, which points to a read error; the protein shown is made from the DNA. The chain links TRGV3 to TRGJ1 or TRGJ2. The CDR3 extends over 14 amino acids. Germline CDR1 reads VTNTFY; CDR2 reads YDVSTARD (reference sequence). Here the CDR3 DNA reads TGTACCACCTGGGACAGGCCGGGGTATTATAAGAAACTCTTT. The encoded protein is CTTWDRPGYYKKLF.

To note about this clone: A far larger clone is one nucleotide away, so this likely arose from a read error. Other DNA sequences from this sample encode an identical CDR3 as well. The chain employs TRGV9 and TRGJP. The J gene, absent from TCRdb, was called here by matching the DNA to germline. Germline-derived CDR1 and CDR2 are GITISATS and ISYDGTV (reference sequence). This CDR3 region has 15 residues. This chain's CDR3 is CALWEQELGKKIKVF. Here the CDR3 DNA reads TGTGCCTTGTGGGAGCAAGAGTTGGGCAAAAAGATCAAGGTATTT.

The table lists this clone with a few counts. TCRdb's protein for this DNA is that of a much larger clone and differs from the translation at residue 3, likely a read error; the protein shown is the DNA translation. This chain connects TRGV2 to TRGJ1 or TRGJ2. Per the germline V gene, CDR1 is EGSNGY and CDR2 is YDSYNSKV. This CDR3 comprises 14 residues. The DNA for the CDR3 is TGTGCCTCCTGGGACGGGCCGTCTTATTATAAGAAACTCTTT. Translating it yields CASWDGPSYYKKLF.

Concerning this clone itself: This sequence is one base from a far larger clone and is likely a read error. Other DNA sequences from this sample encode an identical CDR3 as well. The rearrangement links TRGV10 to TRGJP1. TRGV10 is labeled an ORF, and its function is uncertain. Trimming took 11 bases from V and 2 from J; bases not matched to a gene: 3. The CDR3 runs 12 residues. Here the CDR3 DNA reads TGTGCTGCGGACACCACTGGTTGGTTCAAGATATTT. Protein sequence: CAADTTGWFKIF.